This entry concerns a single TCR beta chain. The antigen is undetermined. For the second PCR, which ran for 7 to 11 cycles, a sample-barcoded 5' primer and a J-beta primer mix were used. A minimum of 2.5 million CDR3-containing paired-end reads was obtained for each sample. MiXCR, run by TCRdb on the 5' RACE reads, gives a single entry per CDR3 protein. The sample has under 1,000,000 distinct CDR3 sequences, roughly 34% seen once. Germline-derived CDR1 and CDR2 are MNHEY and SVGAGI. The CDR3 consists of 13 residues. V lost 7 bases and J 4 bases, leaving 13 bases between the germline ends. These data originate in a study of blood T cells in healthy people across ages. Overall study context: Capture via template switching afforded approximately one barcoded beta molecule per two T cells.

General study points: Long-lived and aged donors differed, with more naive CD4+ cells and higher diversity in the long-lived. There was no known CMV status for donors, so expanded clonotype changes were possibly confounded.

This clonotype originated in a man aged 18 to 30 in good health. Material for sequencing was blood. The chain joins TRBV6-5 to TRBJ1-2; possibly TRBD1 for D (5 bases). CDR3 DNA: TGTGCCAGCACCAAGGGGTCCGTCTATGGCTACACCTTC. As protein: CASTKGSVYGYTF.